This TCR beta chain stems from a study of blood T cell repertoires in COVID-19. Source study methods: The authors estimated nucleated cell counts from reference gene primer amplification. The table came from immunoSEQ multiplex PCR; TCRdb's copy has only in-frame clones and leaves some out. V, J and clone size were drawn from that table, and D and trimming were deduced from the DNA. The sample includes fewer than 450,000 clones, approximately 88% of them seen just once. The length of the CDR3 is 16 residues. The germline gives CDR1 MNHEY, CDR2 SVGAGI. Trimming removed 4 bases at V and 1 base at J, with 13 bases between.

The sequence came from a woman aged 40 to 49 with acute COVID-19. The chain is built from TRBV6-5 and TRBJ2-2, with unresolved D. The specimen was PBMCs or T cells enriched from blood (not recorded which). The chain's CDR3 is CASSFLRLGNTGELFF. In DNA form, the CDR3 reads TGTGCCAGCAGTTTCTTACGCCTAGGGAACACCGGGGAGCTGTTTTTT.